These T cell receptor beta chains were read from a single sample in a study of metastatic and nonmetastatic thyroid tumors. TCRdb reassembled clones from the PCR reads with MiXCR. This table holds over 15,000 clones, about 25% found once. Sequenced input: tumor tissue. The receptors shown here come from a female donor with papillary thyroid cancer or a benign thyroid nodule (not recorded which). Some clones in this sample may be carry-over from other donors' samples. Both conserved end residues are part of each CDR3. Each record gives: V gene, J gene, D gene, CDR3 length, clone size, CDR3 DNA, CDR3 protein. The D gene is left open where the match is weak. Only part of the rows carry a size: once, few, many, or a class if the clone is expanded.

V gene: TRBV5-1; J gene: TRBJ2-7; D gene: .; CDR3 length: 16; clone size: .; CDR3 DNA: TGCGCCAGCATCAGAAGACCTGGACCAGACCCCTACGAGCAGTACTTC; CDR3 protein: CASIRRPGPDPYEQYF
V gene: TRBV7-9; J gene: TRBJ2-2; D gene: .; CDR3 length: 14; clone size: many; CDR3 DNA: TGTGCCAGCAGCTCGGTGTCGTACACCGGGGAGCTGTTTTTT; CDR3 protein: CASSSVSYTGELFF
V gene: TRBV5-6; J gene: TRBJ1-2; D gene: TRBD1; CDR3 length: 15; clone size: .; CDR3 DNA: TGTGTCAGCAGCTGGCCGGGACAGGGGTTCTATGGCTACACCTTC; CDR3 protein: CVSSWPGQGFYGYTF
V gene: TRBV28; J gene: TRBJ1-1; D gene: .; CDR3 length: 12; clone size: many; CDR3 DNA: TGTGCCAGCAGTTTATGGCCCTTTGAAGCTTTCTTT; CDR3 protein: CASSLWPFEAFF
V gene: TRBV9; J gene: TRBJ1-5; D gene: .; CDR3 length: 15; clone size: .; CDR3 DNA: TGTGCCAGCAGCTCCGAGGGTGGGGCGGTTCAGCCCCAGCATTTT; CDR3 protein: CASSSEGGAVQPQHF
V gene: TRBV6-1; J gene: TRBJ1-1; D gene: .; CDR3 length: 13; clone size: few; CDR3 DNA: .; CDR3 protein: CASSFGRGTEALF
V gene: TRBV4-1; J gene: TRBJ1-5; D gene: TRBD1; CDR3 length: 16; clone size: few; CDR3 DNA: TGCGCCAGCAGCCTAACAACAGGGGGCTTCAATCAGCCCCAGCATTTT; CDR3 protein: CASSLTTGGFNQPQHF
V gene: TRBV30; J gene: TRBJ1-1; D gene: .; CDR3 length: 15; clone size: many; CDR3 DNA: TGTGCCTGCGCGAGGTATAGTCGCGTCGACACTGAAGCTTTCTTT; CDR3 protein: CACARYSRVDTEAFF
V gene: TRBV10-2; J gene: TRBJ2-7; D gene: TRBD2; CDR3 length: 14; clone size: .; CDR3 DNA: TGCGCCAGCAAGGGGACTAGCGACGTCCCCGAGCAGTACTTC; CDR3 protein: CASKGTSDVPEQYF
V gene: TRBV20-1; J gene: TRBJ2-2; D gene: .; CDR3 length: 15; clone size: .; CDR3 DNA: TGCAGTGCTAGATTGGGGGGGCCGGGGACCGGGGAGCTGTTTTTT; CDR3 protein: CSARLGGPGTGELFF